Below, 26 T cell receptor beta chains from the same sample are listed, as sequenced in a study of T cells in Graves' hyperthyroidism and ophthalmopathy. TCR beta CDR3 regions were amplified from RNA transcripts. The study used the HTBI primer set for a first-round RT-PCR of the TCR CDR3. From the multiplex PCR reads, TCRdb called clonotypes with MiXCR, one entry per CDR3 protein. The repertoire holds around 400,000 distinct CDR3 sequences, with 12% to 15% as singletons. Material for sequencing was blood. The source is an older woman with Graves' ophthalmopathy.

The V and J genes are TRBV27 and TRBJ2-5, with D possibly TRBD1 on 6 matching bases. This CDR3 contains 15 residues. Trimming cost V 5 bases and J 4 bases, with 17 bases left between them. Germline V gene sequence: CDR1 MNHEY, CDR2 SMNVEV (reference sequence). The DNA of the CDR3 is TGTGCCAGCAGTCCATCAACAGGGTACGGAGAGACCCAGTACTTC. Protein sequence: CASSPSTGYGETQYF.

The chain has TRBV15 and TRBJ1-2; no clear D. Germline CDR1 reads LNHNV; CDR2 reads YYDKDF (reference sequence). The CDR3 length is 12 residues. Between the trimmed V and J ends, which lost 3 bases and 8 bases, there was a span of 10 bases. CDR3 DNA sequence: TGTGCCACCAGCAGTGAGTTGGGCGGCTACACCTTC. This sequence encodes CATSSELGGYTF.

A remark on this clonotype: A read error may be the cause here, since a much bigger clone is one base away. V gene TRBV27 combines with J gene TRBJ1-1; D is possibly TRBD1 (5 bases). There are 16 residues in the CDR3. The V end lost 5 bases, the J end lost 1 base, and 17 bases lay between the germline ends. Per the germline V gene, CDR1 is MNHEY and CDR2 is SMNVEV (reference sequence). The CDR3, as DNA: TGTGCCAGCAGTGATTTGAGGGGCCGGGGGAACACTGAAGCTTTCTTT. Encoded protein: CASSDLRGRGNTEAFF.

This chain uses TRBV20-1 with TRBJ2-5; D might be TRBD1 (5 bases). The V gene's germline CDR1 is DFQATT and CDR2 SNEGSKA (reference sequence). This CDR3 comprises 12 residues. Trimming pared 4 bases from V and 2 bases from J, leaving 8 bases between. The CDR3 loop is CSAIGQQETQYF. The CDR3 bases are TGCAGTGCTATTGGACAACAAGAGACCCAGTACTTC.

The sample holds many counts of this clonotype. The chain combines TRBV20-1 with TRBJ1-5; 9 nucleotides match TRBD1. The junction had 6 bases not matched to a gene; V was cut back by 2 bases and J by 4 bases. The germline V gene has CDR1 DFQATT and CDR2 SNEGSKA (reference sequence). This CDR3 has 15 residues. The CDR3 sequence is CSARLGGTGNQPQHF. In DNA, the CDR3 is TGCAGTGCTAGATTGGGTGGGACAGGGAATCAGCCCCAGCATTTT.

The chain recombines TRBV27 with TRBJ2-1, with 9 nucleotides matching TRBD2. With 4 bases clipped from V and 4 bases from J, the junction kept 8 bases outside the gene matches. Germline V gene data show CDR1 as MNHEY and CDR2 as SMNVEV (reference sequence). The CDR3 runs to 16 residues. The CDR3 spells CASSSRAGGFYNEQFF. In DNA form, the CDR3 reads TGTGCCAGCAGTTCAAGAGCGGGGGGATTTTACAATGAGCAGTTCTTC.

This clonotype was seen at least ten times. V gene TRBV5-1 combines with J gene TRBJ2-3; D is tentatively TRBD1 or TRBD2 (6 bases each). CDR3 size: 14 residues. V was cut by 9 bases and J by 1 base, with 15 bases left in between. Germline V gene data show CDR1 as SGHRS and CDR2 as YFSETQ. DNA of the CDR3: TGCGCCACCACAGGGACTCCAGGCACAGATACGCAGTATTTT. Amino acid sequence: CATTGTPGTDTQYF.

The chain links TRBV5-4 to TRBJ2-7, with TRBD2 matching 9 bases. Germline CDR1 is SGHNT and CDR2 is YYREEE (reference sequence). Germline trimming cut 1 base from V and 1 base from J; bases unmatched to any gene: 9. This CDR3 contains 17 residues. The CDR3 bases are TGTGCCAGCAGCTTGAAAGTAGGAAGCGGGAGGTCCTACGAGCAGTACTTC. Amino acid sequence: CASSLKVGSGRSYEQYF.

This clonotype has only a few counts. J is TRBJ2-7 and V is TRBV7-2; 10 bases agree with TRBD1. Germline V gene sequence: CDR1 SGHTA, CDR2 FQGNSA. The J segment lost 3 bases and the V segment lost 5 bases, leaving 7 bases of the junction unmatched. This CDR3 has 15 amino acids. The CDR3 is CASSLTGTGDYEQYF. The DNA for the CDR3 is TGTGCCAGCAGCCTCACCGGGACAGGGGACTACGAGCAGTACTTC.

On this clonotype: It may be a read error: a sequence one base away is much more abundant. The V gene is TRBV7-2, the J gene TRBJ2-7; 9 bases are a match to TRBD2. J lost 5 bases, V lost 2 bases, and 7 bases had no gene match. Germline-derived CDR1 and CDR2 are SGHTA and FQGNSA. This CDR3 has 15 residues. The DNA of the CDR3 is TGTGCCAGCAGCTTATTGTCTAGCGGGAACCACGAGCAGTACTTC. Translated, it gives CASSLLSSGNHEQYF.

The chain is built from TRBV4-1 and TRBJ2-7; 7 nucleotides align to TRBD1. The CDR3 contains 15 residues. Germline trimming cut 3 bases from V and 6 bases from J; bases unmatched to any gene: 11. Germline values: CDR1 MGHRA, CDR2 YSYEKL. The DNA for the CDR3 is TGCGCCAGCAGCCAGCCCGCGACAGGGTTGGCCGAGCAGTACTTC. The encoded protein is CASSQPATGLAEQYF.

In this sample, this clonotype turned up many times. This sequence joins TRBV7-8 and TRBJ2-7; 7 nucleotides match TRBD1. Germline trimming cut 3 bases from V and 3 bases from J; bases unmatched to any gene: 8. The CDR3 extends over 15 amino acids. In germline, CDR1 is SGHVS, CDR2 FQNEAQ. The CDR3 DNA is TGTGCCAGCAGCTTTAAAACAGGGGTAAACTACGAGCAGTACTTC. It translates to CASSFKTGVNYEQYF.

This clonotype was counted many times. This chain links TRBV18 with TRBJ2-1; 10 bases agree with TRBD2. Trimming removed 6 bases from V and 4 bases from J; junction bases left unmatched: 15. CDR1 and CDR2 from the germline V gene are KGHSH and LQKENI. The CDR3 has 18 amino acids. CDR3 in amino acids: CASSPPTSGNRRYNEQFF. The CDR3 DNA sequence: TGTGCCAGCTCCCCCCCCACTAGCGGGAACCGAAGGTACAATGAGCAGTTCTTC.

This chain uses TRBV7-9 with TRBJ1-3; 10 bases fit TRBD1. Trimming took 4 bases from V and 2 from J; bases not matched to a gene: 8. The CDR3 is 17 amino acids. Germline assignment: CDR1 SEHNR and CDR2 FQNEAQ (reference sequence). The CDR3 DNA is TGTGCCAGCAGCTCCACCGCCGGGACAGGGGCTGGAAACACCATATATTTT. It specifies CASSSTAGTGAGNTIYF.

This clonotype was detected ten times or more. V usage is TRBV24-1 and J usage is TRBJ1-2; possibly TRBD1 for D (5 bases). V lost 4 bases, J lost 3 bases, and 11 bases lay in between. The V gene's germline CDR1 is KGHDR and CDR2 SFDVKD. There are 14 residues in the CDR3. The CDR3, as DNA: TGTGCCACCAGTGACGCGGGGCGCGACTATGGCTACACCTTC. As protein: CATSDAGRDYGYTF.

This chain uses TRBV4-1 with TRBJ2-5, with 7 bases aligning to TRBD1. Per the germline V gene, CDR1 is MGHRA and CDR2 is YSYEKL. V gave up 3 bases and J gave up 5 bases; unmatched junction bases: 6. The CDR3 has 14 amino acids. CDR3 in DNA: TGCGCCAGCAGCCAGACCGACAGGGATGAGACCCAGTACTTC. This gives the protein CASSQTDRDETQYF.

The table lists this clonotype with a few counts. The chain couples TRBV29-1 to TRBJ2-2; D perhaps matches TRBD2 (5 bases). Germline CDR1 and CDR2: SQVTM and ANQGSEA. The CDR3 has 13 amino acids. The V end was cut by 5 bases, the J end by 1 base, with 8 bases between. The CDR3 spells CSVTGLNTGELFF. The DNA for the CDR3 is TGCAGCGTTACCGGACTGAACACCGGGGAGCTGTTTTTT.

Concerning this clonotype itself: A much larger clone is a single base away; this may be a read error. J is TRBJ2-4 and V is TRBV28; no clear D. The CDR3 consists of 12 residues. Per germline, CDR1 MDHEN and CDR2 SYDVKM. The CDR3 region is CASSLSVNTQYF. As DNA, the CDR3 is TGTGCCAGCAGTTTATCGGTAAACACTCAGTACTTC.

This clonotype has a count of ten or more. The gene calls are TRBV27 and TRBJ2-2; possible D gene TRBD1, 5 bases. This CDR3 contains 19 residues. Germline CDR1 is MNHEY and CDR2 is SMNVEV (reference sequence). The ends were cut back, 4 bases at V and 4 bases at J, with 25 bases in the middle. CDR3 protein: CASSWTLGGQGVATGELFF. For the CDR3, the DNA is TGTGCCAGCAGTTGGACCTTAGGCGGCCAAGGGGTGGCCACCGGGGAGCTGTTTTTT.

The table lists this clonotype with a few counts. CDR3 DNA sequence: TGTGCCAGCAGTTTCCCAGACCTCTACGAGCAGTACTTC. It translates to CASSFPDLYEQYF. This sequence joins TRBV28 and TRBJ2-7; no firm D call. Per the germline V gene, CDR1 is MDHEN and CDR2 is SYDVKM. The CDR3 covers 13 residues. Trimming shortened V by 3 bases and J by 3 bases, and 9 bases separated the two germline ends.

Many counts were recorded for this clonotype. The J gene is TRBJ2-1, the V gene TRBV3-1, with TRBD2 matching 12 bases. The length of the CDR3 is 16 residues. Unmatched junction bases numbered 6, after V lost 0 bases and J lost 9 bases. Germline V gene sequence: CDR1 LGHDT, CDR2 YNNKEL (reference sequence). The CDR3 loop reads CASSQDLTSGSVEQFF. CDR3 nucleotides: TGTGCCAGCAGCCAAGATTTGACTAGCGGGAGTGTTGAGCAGTTCTTC.

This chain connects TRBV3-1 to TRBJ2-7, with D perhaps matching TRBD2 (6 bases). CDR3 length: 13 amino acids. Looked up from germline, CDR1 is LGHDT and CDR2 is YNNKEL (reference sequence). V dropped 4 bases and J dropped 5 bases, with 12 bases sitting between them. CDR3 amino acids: CASSPTRADEQYF. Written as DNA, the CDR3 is TGTGCCAGCAGCCCGACTAGGGCGGACGAGCAGTACTTC.

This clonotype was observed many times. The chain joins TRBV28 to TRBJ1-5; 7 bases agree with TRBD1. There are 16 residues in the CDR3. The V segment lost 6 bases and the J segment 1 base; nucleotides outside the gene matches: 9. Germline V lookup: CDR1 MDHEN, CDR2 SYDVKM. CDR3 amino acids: CASRLVRDSSNQPQHF. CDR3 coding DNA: TGTGCCAGCAGACTGGTCCGGGACAGCAGCAATCAGCCCCAGCATTTT.

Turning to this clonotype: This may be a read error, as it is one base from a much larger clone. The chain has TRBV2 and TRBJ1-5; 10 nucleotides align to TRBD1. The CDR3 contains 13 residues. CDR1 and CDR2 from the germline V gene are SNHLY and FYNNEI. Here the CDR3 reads CASRGQGNLPQHF. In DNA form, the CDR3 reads TGTGCCAGCAGGGGACAGGGGAATCTGCCCCAGCATTTT.

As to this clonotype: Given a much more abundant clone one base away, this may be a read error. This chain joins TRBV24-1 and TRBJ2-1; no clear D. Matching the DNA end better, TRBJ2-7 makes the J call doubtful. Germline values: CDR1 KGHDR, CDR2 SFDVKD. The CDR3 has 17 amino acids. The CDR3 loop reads CATSDSSQPSAYNEQYF. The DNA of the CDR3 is TGTGCCACCAGTGACTCGTCTCAGCCGTCCGCTTACAATGAGCAGTACTTC.

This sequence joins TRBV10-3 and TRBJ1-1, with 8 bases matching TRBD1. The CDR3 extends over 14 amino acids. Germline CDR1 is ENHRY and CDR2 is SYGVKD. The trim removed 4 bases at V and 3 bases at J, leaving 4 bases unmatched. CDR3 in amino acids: CAISADRGDTEAFF. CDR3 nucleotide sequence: TGTGCCATCAGTGCCGACAGGGGAGACACTGAAGCTTTCTTT.